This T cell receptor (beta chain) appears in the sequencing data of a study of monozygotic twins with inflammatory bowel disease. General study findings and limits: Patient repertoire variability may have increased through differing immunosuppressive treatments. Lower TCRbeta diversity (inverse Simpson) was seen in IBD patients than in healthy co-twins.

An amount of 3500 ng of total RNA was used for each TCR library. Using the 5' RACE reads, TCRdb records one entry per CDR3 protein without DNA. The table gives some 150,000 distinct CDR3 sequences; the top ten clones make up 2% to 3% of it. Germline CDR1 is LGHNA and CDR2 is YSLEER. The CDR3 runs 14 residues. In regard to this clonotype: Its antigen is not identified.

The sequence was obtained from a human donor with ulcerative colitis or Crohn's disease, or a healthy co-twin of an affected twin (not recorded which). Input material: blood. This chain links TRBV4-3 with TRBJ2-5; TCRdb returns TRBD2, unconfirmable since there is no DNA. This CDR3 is CASSPTSDQETQYF.